Each of the 10 T cell receptor beta chains below was sequenced from the same sample in a study of T cells in Graves' hyperthyroidism and ophthalmopathy. The investigators amplified TCR beta CDR3 regions from RNA transcripts. The primer set for the first-round RT-PCR of the TCR CDR3 was HTBI. TCRdb recomputed calls from the multiplex PCR reads with MiXCR, one row per CDR3 protein. Here the sample spans 500,000 to 750,000 distinct CDR3 sequences, around 46% being singletons. Source material: peripheral blood or thyroid tissue (not recorded which). The receptors come from a woman aged 18-29 years with Graves' hyperthyroidism.

With respect to this clonotype: A clone one base away is much larger, so this may be a read error. The gene calls are TRBV20-1 and TRBJ2-6; D assignment may be TRBD1 or TRBD2 (5 bases each). The CDR3 has 14 amino acids. V lost 4 bases, J lost 2 bases, and 9 bases lay in between. Germline-derived CDR1 and CDR2 are DFQATT and SNEGSKA (reference sequence). CDR3 DNA sequence: TGCAGTGCTATGAGGGGTGCTGGGGCCAACGTCCTGACTTTC. It yields the protein CSAMRGAGANVLTF.

To note about this clonotype: A read error may account for a junction end that differs from germline. This chain connects TRBV10-3 to TRBJ1-1, with a weak D call TRBD1 (6 bases). Germline lookup yields CDR1 ENHRY and CDR2 SYGVKD. The CDR3 consists of 14 residues. CDR3 in DNA: TGTGCCATCAAAGGCGGGGGCGAAAACACTGAGGCTTTCTTT. This codes for CAIKGGGENTEAFF.

Note on this clonotype: One end of the junction is discordant with germline, which a read error may explain. The rearrangement uses TRBV20-1 and TRBJ1-6; possibly TRBD1 for D (5 bases). The CDR3 has 15 amino acids. CDR1 DFQATT and CDR2 SNEGSKA come from the germline V gene (reference sequence). The CDR3 sequence is CSTRIVGGYNSPLHF. CDR3 bases: TGCAGTACTAGAATAGTGGGGGGCTATAATTCACCCCTCCACTTT.

In this sample, this clonotype turned up many times. V is TRBV15 and J is TRBJ1-2; no reliable D call. The V and J ends lost 3 bases and 0 bases respectively, with 14 bases between them. Germline V CDR1 and CDR2: LNHNV, YYDKDF (reference sequence). The CDR3 loop spans 16 amino acids. The CDR3 loop is CATSRITANPNYGYTF. The DNA for the CDR3 is TGTGCCACCAGCAGGATAACAGCAAACCCTAACTATGGCTACACCTTC.

The V and J genes are TRBV12-3 or TRBV12-4 and TRBJ2-3; D remains ambiguous. The CDR3 has 12 amino acids. V dropped 8 bases and J dropped 3 bases, with 9 bases sitting between them. This CDR3 reads CASALGTDTQYF. As DNA, the CDR3 is TGTGCCAGCGCCCTAGGGACAGATACGCAGTATTTT.

At least ten counts were recorded for this clonotype. The junction differs from germline at one of its ends, possibly a read error. The chain is built from TRBV12-3 or TRBV12-4 and TRBJ2-2; D not resolved. This CDR3 is 12 amino acids long. CDR3 residues: CASSLAGGELFF. In nucleotides, the CDR3 is TGTGCCAGCAGCTTAGCTGGGGGGGAGCTGTTTTTT.

Many counts were recorded for this clonotype. The chain carries TRBV5-6 and TRBJ1-2; possible D gene TRBD1, 6 bases. The CDR3 has 15 amino acids. The ends were cut back, 4 bases at V and 2 bases at J, with 15 bases in the middle. Germline V gene data show CDR1 as SGHDT and CDR2 as YYEEEE. The CDR3 sequence: CASSPIEGENYGYTF. DNA for the CDR3: TGTGCCAGCAGCCCAATTGAGGGGGAAAACTATGGCTACACCTTC.

The CDR3 DNA reads TGTGCCAGCAGTACTAGAGGGAGGGGGACCAACACAGATACGCAGTATTTT. This gives the protein CASSTRGRGTNTDTQYF. The chain has TRBV11-2 and TRBJ2-3, with TRBD2 as a possible D gene (7 bases). The CDR3 totals 17 residues. Germline V gene sequence: CDR1 SGHAT, CDR2 FQNNGV. Trimming left V 6 bases short and J 2 bases short, with 21 bases between.

The J gene is TRBJ2-5, the V gene TRBV7-2; D gene ambiguous. This CDR3 has 12 amino acids. V gave up 3 bases and J gave up 9 bases, with 11 bases separating them. Germline V lookup: CDR1 SGHTA, CDR2 FQGNSA. The chain's CDR3 is CASSFLNQPQYF. CDR3 DNA: TGTGCCAGCAGCTTCCTTAATCAGCCCCAGTACTTC.

The V call is TRBV12-3 or TRBV12-4, the J call TRBJ2-7; TRBD1 matches 8 bases. The junction had 13 bases not matched to a gene; V was cut back by 5 bases and J by 7 bases. The CDR3 is 15 amino acids. DNA of the CDR3: TGTGCCAGCAGTCCGGACAGGGTGCGATCGGGAGAGCAGTACTTC. It encodes CASSPDRVRSGEQYF.